Each of the 32 T cell receptor beta chains below was sequenced from the same sample in a study of T cells in Graves' hyperthyroidism and ophthalmopathy. TCR beta CDR3 regions were amplified from RNA transcripts. TCR CDR3 underwent first-round RT-PCR with the HTBI primer set. TCRdb re-derived calls from the multiplex PCR reads in MiXCR, one entry per CDR3 protein. The profile shows approximately 300,000 distinct CDR3 sequences, less than 20% of them singletons. Sequencing was done on a sample of blood. The receptors derive from a man aged 45 to 65 with Graves' ophthalmopathy.

The rearrangement links TRBV7-2 to TRBJ2-5, with 9 bases matching TRBD2. Trimming at V came to 1 base and at J to 5 bases, leaving 14 bases not matched to a gene. The CDR3 loop spans 18 amino acids. Per germline, CDR1 SGHTA and CDR2 FQGNSA. As DNA, the CDR3 is TGTGCCAGCAGCTTAGTGGGGGGTAGCGGGAGATCCGGGGAGACCCAGTACTTC. Protein sequence: CASSLVGGSGRSGETQYF.

This clonotype has a count of ten or more. The chain has TRBV11-2 and TRBJ1-2, with TRBD1 identical over 8 bases. V gave up 1 base and J gave up 10 bases; unmatched junction bases: 11. Germline CDR1 SGHAT, CDR2 FQNNGV. This CDR3 comprises 15 residues. CDR3 amino acids: CASSLVPQGTGDYTF. CDR3 nucleotides: TGTGCCAGCAGCTTAGTCCCGCAGGGGACAGGCGACTACACCTTC.

This clonotype is a singleton in its sample. The chain recombines TRBV6-6 with TRBJ1-4, with D maybe TRBD1 (5 bases). Looked up from germline, CDR1 is MNHNY and CDR2 is SVGAGI (reference sequence). Deletions cut 0 bases from V and 4 bases from J, with 9 bases between. The CDR3 contains 15 residues. The CDR3 region has the DNA TGTGCCAGCAGTTACTCGGGGACTCATAATGAAAAACTGTTTTTT. As protein: CASSYSGTHNEKLFF.

This clonotype was recorded many times. The J gene is TRBJ1-1, the V gene TRBV5-1; the match to TRBD1 covers 8 bases. Germline V gene sequence: CDR1 SGHRS, CDR2 YFSETQ. This CDR3 region has 15 residues. After removal of 1 base from V and 4 bases from J, the junction contained 6 bases not matched to a gene. CDR3 sequence: CASSLRQGRGTEAFF. The CDR3 DNA reads TGCGCCAGCAGCTTGAGACAGGGGAGGGGCACTGAAGCTTTCTTT.

This clonotype was recorded many times. The genes are TRBV3-1 and TRBJ2-7; 8 nucleotides align to TRBD2. This CDR3 has 16 residues. Germline V gene data show CDR1 as LGHDT and CDR2 as YNNKEL (reference sequence). Unmatched junction bases numbered 14, after V lost 1 base and J lost 9 bases. This CDR3 reads CASSQGASGPRKPQYF. CDR3 in DNA: TGTGCCAGCAGCCAAGGGGCTAGCGGGCCACGTAAACCGCAGTACTTC.

At least ten counts were recorded for this clonotype. The chain employs TRBV7-6 and TRBJ2-3, with D perhaps matching TRBD1 (6 bases). The CDR3 contains 15 residues. The V end was cut by 3 bases, the J end by 1 base, with 11 bases between. The germline CDR1 and CDR2 sequences are SGHVS and FNYEAQ. The CDR3 bases are TGTGCCAGCAGCTTGTCACAGGGCGGCACAGATACGCAGTATTTT. Translating it yields CASSLSQGGTDTQYF.

This clonotype was picked up many times. The CDR3 bases are TGTGCCAGCTCATCCGGAGTTGACACTGAAGCTTTCTTT. Its translation: CASSSGVDTEAFF. V gene TRBV18 combines with J gene TRBJ1-1, with D unresolved. The germline V gene encodes CDR1 KGHSH and CDR2 LQKENI. Deletions cut 5 bases from V and 3 bases from J, with 10 bases between. The CDR3 has 13 amino acids.

In its sample, this clonotype was seen many times. The genes are TRBV6-2 or TRBV6-3 and TRBJ2-7; 8 bases map to TRBD2. V was pared by 4 bases and J by 1 base, with 9 bases of the junction left unmatched. This CDR3 comprises 16 residues. CDR1 is MNHEY and CDR2 is SVGEGT in the germline V gene. The CDR3 here is CASSWPSGSGSYEQYF. CDR3 DNA sequence: TGTGCCAGCAGTTGGCCAAGCGGGAGTGGATCCTACGAGCAGTACTTC.

The CDR3: CASSQETDGSYEQYF. The CDR3, as DNA: TGTGCCAGCAGCCAAGAGACCGACGGGAGCTACGAGCAGTACTTC. V and J are TRBV4-2 and TRBJ2-7, with D possibly TRBD2 on 6 matching bases. Trimming took 0 bases from V and 3 from J, leaving 12 bases between them. The CDR3 contains 15 residues. Germline V gene lookup returns CDR1 LGHNA and CDR2 YNFKEQ.

The CDR3 loop is CSVADRGETQYF. The CDR3 DNA reads as TGCAGCGTTGCCGACAGGGGGGAGACCCAGTACTTC. The V gene is TRBV29-1, the J gene TRBJ2-5; 9 bases are a match to TRBD1. V lost 4 bases to trimming and J lost 5 bases; unmatched junction nucleotides: 2. Germline CDR1 and CDR2: SQVTM and ANQGSEA. This CDR3 spans 12 amino acids.

This clonotype was counted a few times. The gene calls are TRBV4-1 and TRBJ1-5, with TRBD1 identical over 9 bases. Germline CDR1 and CDR2: MGHRA and YSYEKL. The length of the CDR3 is 15 residues. J gave up 2 bases and V 4 bases, and 3 bases lay outside the gene matches. The DNA of the CDR3 is TGCGCCAGCAGCCTTCGACAGGGGGGCAATCAGCCCCAGCATTTT. Its protein product is CASSLRQGGNQPQHF.

This clonotype appeared once. The rearrangement uses TRBV5-1 and TRBJ2-1, with 10 nucleotides matching TRBD2. Germline V gene data show CDR1 as SGHRS and CDR2 as YFSETQ. V gave up 4 bases and J gave up 4 bases; unmatched junction bases: 11. The CDR3 covers 17 residues. This CDR3 is CASSPVTSGIIYNEQFF. For the CDR3, the DNA is TGCGCCAGCAGCCCGGTTACTAGCGGGATTATTTACAATGAGCAGTTCTTC.

This clonotype occurred a few times. This rearrangement joins TRBV7-3 to TRBJ2-2; D is tentatively TRBD1 or TRBD2 (7 bases each). Germline V CDR1 and CDR2: SGHTA, FQGTGA. The CDR3 extends over 15 amino acids. Trimming cost V 2 bases and J 5 bases, with 12 bases left between them. The CDR3 loop reads CASSLSGGGTGELFF. CDR3 coding DNA: TGTGCCAGCAGCTTATCAGGGGGAGGGACCGGGGAGCTGTTTTTT.

A few counts support this clonotype. V gene TRBV6-1 combines with J gene TRBJ2-1, with 11 bases matching TRBD1. CDR3 length: 15 residues. V lost 5 bases, J lost 9 bases, and 9 bases stayed unmatched. Germline V CDR1 and CDR2: MNHNS, SASEGT. The CDR3 spells CASSLTPGQGVEQFF. CDR3 DNA sequence: TGTGCCAGCAGTCTTACCCCGGGACAGGGGGTTGAGCAGTTCTTC.

The sample holds a few counts of this clonotype. V and J are TRBV28 and TRBJ2-7; D is undetermined. The V gene lost 6 bases and the J gene lost 0 bases, with 15 bases spanning the gap. Per germline, CDR1 MDHEN and CDR2 SYDVKM. The CDR3 loop spans 15 amino acids. CDR3 DNA sequence: TGTGCCAGCAGCCCGACGACCCCCGGCTCCTACGAGCAGTACTTC. Translated: CASSPTTPGSYEQYF. Full variable domain (remainder filled in from reference TRBV28 and TRBJ2-7): DVKVTQSSRYLVKRTGEKVFLECVQDMDHENMFWYRQDPGLGLRLIYFSYDVKMKEKGDIPEGYSVSREKKERFSLILESASTNQTSMYLCASSPTTPGSYEQYFGPGTRLTVT.

The table lists this clonotype with many counts. The CDR3 spells CASSLGRDQNIQYF. The CDR3 coding sequence is TGTGCCAGCAGCTTAGGCCGTGACCAAAACATTCAGTACTTC. This sequence joins TRBV11-2 and TRBJ2-4; D unclear. The V and J ends lost 1 base and 5 bases respectively, with 9 bases between them. This CDR3 is built from 14 residues. Germline assignment: CDR1 SGHAT and CDR2 FQNNGV.

This clonotype occurred many times. The J gene is TRBJ2-1, the V gene TRBV7-6; D is perhaps TRBD1 or TRBD2 (5 bases each). The CDR3 consists of 14 residues. CDR1 is SGHVS, CDR2 FNYEAQ, per germline. The ends were cut back, 0 bases at V and 9 bases at J, with 12 bases in the middle. The CDR3 is CASSLALGASEQFF. The CDR3 DNA reads TGTGCCAGCAGCTTAGCGCTCGGGGCAAGTGAGCAGTTCTTC.

This clonotype was found a few times. This chain joins TRBV6-2 or TRBV6-3 and TRBJ2-1; 9 nucleotides align to TRBD2. The J segment lost 0 bases and the V segment lost 0 bases, leaving 3 bases of the junction unmatched. CDR3 length equals 17 residues. Germline CDR1 reads MNHEY; CDR2 reads SVGEGT. CDR3 bases: TGTGCCAGCAGTTACTCGAGTAGCGGGAGCTCCTACAATGAGCAGTTCTTC. Amino acids: CASSYSSSGSSYNEQFF.

This clonotype was found many times. The chain joins TRBV20-1 to TRBJ1-5; 9 nucleotides line up with TRBD1. The CDR3 is 15 residues long. V was pared by 3 bases and J by 4 bases, with 7 bases of the junction left unmatched. The germline CDR1 and CDR2 sequences are DFQATT and SNEGSKA (reference sequence). CDR3 nucleotides: TGCAGTGCTAGTACGGGACAGGGCTGGAATCAGCCCCAGCATTTT. The encoded protein is CSASTGQGWNQPQHF.

In this sample, this clonotype turned up many times. V is TRBV6-5 and J is TRBJ2-7; no firm D call. Germline CDR1 reads MNHEY; CDR2 reads SVGAGI. V was shortened by 2 bases and J by 6 bases, with 14 bases between the two germline ends. The CDR3 is 14 amino acids. This chain's CDR3 is CASSYDLTRVEQYF. In DNA, the CDR3 is TGTGCCAGCAGTTACGATTTAACAAGGGTCGAGCAGTACTTC.

The chain couples TRBV10-3 to TRBJ2-1; possibly TRBD2 for D (5 bases). The CDR3 covers 11 residues. The V gene's germline CDR1 is ENHRY and CDR2 SYGVKD. V lost 10 bases and J 5 bases, leaving 9 bases between the germline ends. CDR3 sequence (DNA): TGTGCCACCGGGGAACACAATGAGCAGTTCTTC. Translating gives CATGEHNEQFF.

V usage is TRBV3-1 and J usage is TRBJ2-1; 7 bases match TRBD2. The V gene end was trimmed by 6 bases and the J gene end by 4 bases; junction bases not matched to a gene: 9. The CDR3 is 15 amino acids. In germline, CDR1 is LGHDT, CDR2 YNNKEL (reference sequence). The CDR3 DNA reads as TGTGCCAGCAGAAAAGCGGGGTCGGGGTACAATGAGCAGTTCTTC. Translation gives CASRKAGSGYNEQFF.

This clonotype was seen many times. This chain connects TRBV9 to TRBJ1-1; TRBD1 is a possible D gene (5 bases). Germline-derived CDR1 and CDR2 are SGDLS and YYNGEE. The CDR3 has 13 residues. V lost 0 bases and J 5 bases, leaving 8 bases between the germline ends. In DNA, the CDR3 is TGTGCCAGCAGCGTAGACGAGGGGACTGAAGCTTTCTTT. This gives the protein CASSVDEGTEAFF.

About this clonotype: This may be a read error: a much more frequent sequence differs by one nucleotide. The rearrangement links TRBV9 to TRBJ2-5; D possibly corresponds to TRBD2 (5 bases). Germline CDR1 SGDLS, CDR2 YYNGEE. Trimming took off 0 bases at V and 7 bases at J, with 13 bases between the two ends. The CDR3 sequence is 14 residues long. CDR3: CASSVAPGGPTQYF. The CDR3 DNA sequence: TGTGCCAGCAGCGTAGCTCCTGGAGGACCGACCCAGTACTTC.

V and J are TRBV27 and TRBJ2-7; D not resolved. The germline V and J ends were trimmed by 10 bases and 5 bases, with 24 bases remaining between them. Germline loops: CDR1 MNHEY, CDR2 SMNVEV (reference sequence). The CDR3 extends over 15 amino acids. DNA of the CDR3: TGTGCCATCGTTCTACCGACTCCCGGAGCCGACGAGCAGTACTTC. Translating gives CAIVLPTPGADEQYF.

This clonotype was detected ten times or more. The chain combines TRBV20-1 with TRBJ2-3; no definite D call. Trimming shortened V by 2 bases and J by 4 bases, and 10 bases separated the two germline ends. The CDR3 spans 13 residues. Germline values: CDR1 DFQATT, CDR2 SNEGSKA (reference sequence). CDR3 nucleotide sequence: TGCAGTGCTAGAAGCTCCCCATCAGATACGCAGTATTTT. It codes for CSARSSPSDTQYF.

The V and J genes are TRBV5-1 and TRBJ1-1, with 7 bases lining up with TRBD1. Germline CDR1 is SGHRS and CDR2 is YFSETQ. The junction had 8 bases not matched to a gene; V was cut back by 3 bases and J by 0 bases. The CDR3 has 16 residues. The CDR3 here is CASSSRQGGLNTEAFF. The CDR3 DNA reads as TGCGCCAGCAGCTCCCGACAGGGAGGATTGAACACTGAAGCTTTCTTT.

The CDR3 sequence: CASSSTDRASYEQYF. CDR3 DNA sequence: TGTGCCAGCAGTTCTACGGACAGGGCCAGCTACGAGCAGTACTTC. The rearrangement uses TRBV12-3 or TRBV12-4 and TRBJ2-7; 8 nucleotides align to TRBD1. Losses at the gene ends were 4 bases for V and 3 bases for J; bases not matched to a gene: 8. The CDR3 sequence is 15 residues long.

This chain joins TRBV10-3 and TRBJ2-2; no clear D. Trimming cost V 8 bases and J 1 base, with 11 bases left between them. The CDR3 runs 14 residues. CDR1 and CDR2 (germline): ENHRY, SYGVKD. CDR3 amino acids: CAISPRENTGELFF. For the CDR3, the DNA is TGTGCCATCTCCCCAAGGGAGAACACCGGGGAGCTGTTTTTT.

The chain carries TRBV11-2 and TRBJ1-4, with D possibly TRBD1 on 6 matching bases. Trimming took 8 bases from V and 0 from J, leaving 13 bases between them. The CDR3 spans 15 residues. Germline V gene lookup returns CDR1 SGHAT and CDR2 FQNNGV. As DNA, the CDR3 is TGTGCCAGCGGGCTGGACAGTCCAACTAATGAAAAACTGTTTTTT. Protein: CASGLDSPTNEKLFF.

There are a few counts of this clonotype. The chain combines TRBV3-1 with TRBJ1-3; 7 bases line up with TRBD1. CDR3 length: 13 amino acids. The germline gives CDR1 LGHDT, CDR2 YNNKEL (reference sequence). V shed 1 base and J 16 bases; nucleotides not matched to a gene: 10. The CDR3 coding sequence is TGTGCCAGCAGCCAAGCCCCCGGACAGGTTGGGTATTTT. Translated: CASSQAPGQVGYF.

On this clonotype itself: A much bigger clone sits one base away, suggesting this may be a read error. This chain uses TRBV6-2 or TRBV6-3 with TRBJ2-1, with 7 bases that match TRBD1. Germline V gene lookup returns CDR1 MNHEY and CDR2 SVGEGT. The CDR3 is 15 amino acids. The CDR3 DNA follows: TGTGCCAACAGTTTCCGGGACAGTTCCTACAATGAGCAGTTCTTC. This gives the protein CANSFRDSSYNEQFF.